The 20 T cell receptor beta chains below were found in one sample sequenced in a study of neoadjuvant nivolumab and ipilimumab in lung cancer (dated by TCRdb to about 2020). The time point tag for this specimen amounts to: at surgical resection after neoadjuvant nivolumab +/- ipilimumab. Library preparation was by the immunoSEQ multiplex PCR assay. Drawn from immuneACCESS, this table holds only the in-frame rearrangements with V and J called that TCRdb kept. Clones are partly lost; checked studies trace under half to an unresolved V gene and leave the rest unexplained. The sample has over 10,000 clones on record, under 97% of them singletons. The ten top clones hold 2.5% of the sample. Specimen: peripheral blood, collected after neoadjuvant nivolumab, alone or with ipilimumab, at or shortly before surgery. The source is an adult with non-small cell lung cancer.

The gene calls are TRBV6-6 and TRBJ2-7; 8 nucleotides agree with TRBD2. Germline loops: CDR1 MNHNY, CDR2 SVGAGI (reference sequence). The CDR3 consists of 15 residues. Unmatched junction bases numbered 8, after V lost 6 bases and J lost 1 base. This chain's CDR3 is CASRSLTSESYEQYF. The CDR3, as DNA: TGTGCCAGCAGATCCTTGACTAGCGAGTCCTACGAGCAGTACTTC.

The V gene is TRBV30, the J gene TRBJ2-7; 10 bases line up with TRBD1. Trimming cost V 8 bases and J 2 bases; bases outside gene matches: 9. The germline gives CDR1 GTSNPN, CDR2 SVGIG (reference sequence). This CDR3 is 14 amino acids long. CDR3: CAGGGTGDPYEQYF. The CDR3 DNA reads as TGTGCCGGGGGGGGGACAGGGGACCCCTACGAGCAGTACTTC.

The genes are TRBV7-9 and TRBJ1-2; D remains unclear. The CDR3 is made up of 15 amino acids. Trimming pared 4 bases from V and 6 bases from J, leaving 18 bases between. Germline assignment: CDR1 SEHNR and CDR2 FQNEAQ (reference sequence). CDR3 amino acids: CASSSMRVGLDGYTF. DNA for the CDR3: TGTGCCAGCAGCTCGATGAGGGTGGGGTTGGATGGCTACACCTTC.

The V call is TRBV5-4, the J call TRBJ1-1, with TRBD1 identical over 9 bases. The CDR3 contains 16 residues. From germline, CDR1 is SGHNT and CDR2 YYREEE (reference sequence). J gave up 4 bases and V 4 bases, and 11 bases lay outside the gene matches. Written as DNA, the CDR3 is TGTGCCAGCAGCCGTGGAACAGGGGGCCGTGTCACTGAAGCTTTCTTT. As protein: CASSRGTGGRVTEAFF.

This chain connects TRBV18 to TRBJ2-3; D is unclear. CDR1 is KGHSH and CDR2 is LQKENI in the germline V gene. V lost 2 bases to trimming and J lost 2 bases, with 8 bases between them. The CDR3 has 14 amino acids. The DNA of the CDR3 is TGTGCCAGCTCACCAGTAAGATCCACAGATACGCAGTATTTT. Residues: CASSPVRSTDTQYF.

The chain joins TRBV5-1 to TRBJ1-2; 7 bases line up with TRBD1. Germline V gene data show CDR1 as SGHRS and CDR2 as YFSETQ. With 5 bases clipped from V and 10 bases from J, the junction kept 11 bases outside the gene matches. The CDR3 runs 13 residues. In DNA form, the CDR3 reads TGCGCCAGCAGTACCGGGACAGAGACTTTCTACACCTTC. Its protein product is CASSTGTETFYTF.

This chain uses TRBV5-1 with TRBJ2-1; 13 bases match TRBD2. Trimming took 3 bases from V and 7 from J; bases not matched to a gene: 4. The CDR3 runs to 15 residues. Germline V gene lookup returns CDR1 SGHRS and CDR2 YFSETQ. CDR3 amino acids: CASSSGTSGKNEQFF. DNA of the CDR3: TGCGCCAGCAGCTCCGGGACTAGCGGGAAGAATGAGCAGTTCTTC.

V usage is TRBV11-2 and J usage is TRBJ2-5; maybe TRBD2 (5 bases). CDR1 and CDR2 from the germline V gene are SGHAT and FQNNGV. With 10 bases removed from V and 3 bases from J, the gap between germline ends came to 12 bases. The CDR3 is 12 residues long. CDR3 bases: TGTGCCAACTCTGTGGGAGAAGAGACCCAGTACTTC. This gives the protein CANSVGEETQYF.

J is TRBJ2-7 and V is TRBV2; 10 nucleotides align to TRBD1. Germline V gives CDR1 SNHLY, CDR2 FYNNEI. This CDR3 is built from 13 residues. With V trimmed by 8 bases and J by 7 bases, 8 bases remained unmatched. Written as DNA, the CDR3 is TGTGCCAGCGCCCGGGACAGGGGCCGGGAGCAGTACTTC. Amino acids: CASARDRGREQYF. Full variable domain (remainder filled in from reference TRBV2 and TRBJ2-7): EPEVTQTPSHQVTQMGQEVILRCVPISNHLYFYWYRQILGQKVEFLVSFYNNEISEKSEIFDDQFSVERPDGSNFTLKIRSTKLEDSAMYFCASARDRGREQYFGPGTRLTVT.

DNA of the CDR3: TGTGCCAGTAGTGTTAATAGCAATCAGCCCCAGCATTTT. Translation: CASSVNSNQPQHF. The chain links TRBV19 to TRBJ1-5; D is undetermined. Germline values: CDR1 LNHDA, CDR2 SQIVND (reference sequence). The CDR3 has 13 residues. V gave up 5 bases and J gave up 0 bases, with 5 bases separating them.

Sample share makes this clone large. The chain combines TRBV21-1 with TRBJ1-1. TRBV21-1 is a pseudogene locus. This CDR3 comprises 14 residues. The CDR3 spells CASSKVEGGTEAFF. CDR3 DNA: TGTGCCAGCAGCAAAGTCGAGGGCGGGACTGAAGCTTTCTTT.

The J gene is TRBJ2-1, the V gene TRBV7-2; 7 bases agree with TRBD1. The CDR3 sequence is 14 residues long. Germline V lookup: CDR1 SGHTA, CDR2 FQGNSA. V was pared by 5 bases and J by 7 bases, with 8 bases of the junction left unmatched. In DNA, the CDR3 is TGTGCCAGCAGCCCTCCGACAGGGCGGAATGAGCAGTTCTTC. This sequence encodes CASSPPTGRNEQFF.

This chain joins TRBV4-1 and TRBJ2-1, with 10 bases that match TRBD2. Unmatched junction bases numbered 6, after V lost 1 base and J lost 0 bases. The CDR3 is 18 residues long. Germline lookup yields CDR1 MGHRA and CDR2 YSYEKL. The CDR3 sequence: CASSQVAGGLSSYNEQFF. The CDR3 DNA reads as TGCGCCAGCAGCCAAGTAGCGGGAGGCCTAAGCTCCTACAATGAGCAGTTCTTC.

The chain recombines TRBV27 with TRBJ1-2; possibly TRBD1 for D (5 bases). With 4 bases removed from V and 2 bases from J, the gap between germline ends came to 11 bases. CDR1 MNHEY and CDR2 SMNVEV come from the germline V gene (reference sequence). CDR3 length: 14 residues. This CDR3 is CASSSLRANYGYTF. The CDR3 DNA follows: TGTGCCAGCAGTTCCCTCAGGGCGAACTATGGCTACACCTTC.

J is TRBJ2-2 and V is TRBV2, with D uncertain. The CDR3 covers 13 residues. Germline CDR1 SNHLY, CDR2 FYNNEI. Trimming cost V 4 bases and J 4 bases, with 7 bases left between them. The CDR3 loop is CASSVIGTGELFF. The CDR3 DNA reads as TGTGCCAGCAGTGTTATCGGCACCGGGGAGCTGTTTTTT.

This sequence joins TRBV7-2 and TRBJ2-7; possible D gene TRBD2, 6 bases. The CDR3 runs to 12 residues. The germline V gene encodes CDR1 SGHTA and CDR2 FQGNSA. Between the trimmed V and J ends, which lost 3 bases and 9 bases, there was a span of 12 bases. CDR3 bases: TGTGCCAGCAGCTTGGGCGGGGTCGGGCAGTACTTC. Translation: CASSLGGVGQYF.

The V gene is TRBV11-3, the J gene TRBJ1-4, with 9 bases identical to TRBD1. The junction had 7 bases not matched to a gene; V was cut back by 1 base and J by 7 bases. This CDR3 comprises 16 residues. Germline loops: CDR1 SGHNT, CDR2 YENEEA. The CDR3 region is CASSLGAGTGPEKLFF. CDR3 DNA sequence: TGTGCCAGCAGCTTAGGTGCCGGGACAGGGCCTGAAAAACTGTTTTTT.

The chain uses TRBV28 and TRBJ2-7; 14 nucleotides agree with TRBD2. The trim removed 4 bases at V and 4 bases at J, leaving 6 bases unmatched. The CDR3 spans 16 residues. Germline V lookup: CDR1 MDHEN, CDR2 SYDVKM. CDR3 in amino acids: CASSSPGTSGRYEQYF. DNA for the CDR3: TGTGCCAGCAGTTCACCCGGGACTAGCGGGAGATACGAGCAGTACTTC.

The J gene is TRBJ2-5, the V gene TRBV29-1; D uncertain. The V gene lost 5 bases and the J gene lost 2 bases, with 12 bases spanning the gap. The length of the CDR3 is 13 residues. Per germline, CDR1 SQVTM and CDR2 ANQGSEA. CDR3 sequence: CSVPGNGQETQYF. In DNA, the CDR3 is TGCAGCGTTCCCGGCAATGGGCAAGAGACCCAGTACTTC. The full variable domain, in which reference TRBV29-1 and TRBJ2-5 provide the parts outside the CDR3, is SAVISQKPSRDICQRGTSLTIQCQVDSQVTMMFWYRQQPGQSLTLIATANQGSEATYESGFVIDKFPISRPNLTFSTLTVSNMSPEDSSIYLCSVPGNGQETQYFGPGTRLLVL.

The V gene is TRBV7-9, the J gene TRBJ1-1, with TRBD1 matching 8 bases. The CDR3 runs to 14 residues. Germline loops: CDR1 SEHNR, CDR2 FQNEAQ (reference sequence). V lost 5 bases to trimming and J lost 3 bases; unmatched junction nucleotides: 5. This CDR3 reads CASSISGGHTEAFF. CDR3 nucleotides: TGTGCCAGCAGCATCTCAGGGGGCCACACTGAAGCTTTCTTT.